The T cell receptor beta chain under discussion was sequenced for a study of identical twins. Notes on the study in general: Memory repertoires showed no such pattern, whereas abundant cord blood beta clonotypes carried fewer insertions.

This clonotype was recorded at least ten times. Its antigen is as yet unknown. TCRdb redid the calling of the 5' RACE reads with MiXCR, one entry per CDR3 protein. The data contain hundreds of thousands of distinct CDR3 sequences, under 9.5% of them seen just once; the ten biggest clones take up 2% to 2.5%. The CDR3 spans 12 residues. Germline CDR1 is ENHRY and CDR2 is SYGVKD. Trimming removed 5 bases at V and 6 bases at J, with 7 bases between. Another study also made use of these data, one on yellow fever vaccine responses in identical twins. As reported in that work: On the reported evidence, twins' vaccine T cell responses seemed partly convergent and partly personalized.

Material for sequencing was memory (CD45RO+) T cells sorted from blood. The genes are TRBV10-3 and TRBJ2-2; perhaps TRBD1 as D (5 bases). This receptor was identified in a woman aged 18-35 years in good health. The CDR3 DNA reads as TGTGCCATCAGTAGGGGTTCCGGGGAGCTGTTTTTT. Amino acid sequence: CAISRGSGELFF.